The clone carrying this TCR beta chain was detected ten times or more. No antigen is known for it. The data derive from a study of early T cells in non-severe SARS-CoV-2 infection. Whole-study context: Chains were not paired, and sequencing was done on bulk RNA from unsorted whole blood.

Trimming pared 3 bases from V and 1 base from J, leaving 13 bases between. CDR3 length: 16 residues. Germline CDR1 and CDR2: SNHLY and FYNNEI. General study findings and limits: Missing private and CD4 specificities, VDJdb matching favored anti-spike CD8 responses.

Individual cDNA molecules each received unique molecular identifiers attached to them. Each CDR3 protein gets one entry after TCRdb re-called the 5' RACE reads with MiXCR. The repertoire has around 77,000 distinct CDR3 sequences, roughly 12% of them found once; the top ten carry roughly 15%. The sample consisted of whole blood, taken at baseline. The chain links TRBV2 to TRBJ2-1; a weak D match, TRBD2 (6 bases). This TCR came from an adult who was a healthcare worker with PCR-confirmed SARS-CoV-2 infection or an uninfected control (not recorded which). The donor label of this sample is uncertain. The CDR3 nucleotides are TGTGCCAGCAGTGAGATGCTAGCGTCTTCCTACAATGAGCAGTTCTTC. This codes for CASSEMLASSYNEQFF.